This TCR beta chain was found in a study of shared clonotypes between healthy human individuals. Generated by immunoSEQ multiplex PCR, the TCRdb table keeps only in-frame clones and is missing some. The sample consists of 2 million to 2.5 million clones, under 97% of them appearing once. Germline lookup yields CDR1 GTSNPN and CDR2 SVGIG (reference sequence). CDR3 length: 12 residues. Trimming pared 2 bases from V and 6 bases from J, leaving 7 bases between. Regarding this clone: The same CDR3 also results from other DNA sequences found in this sample.

The rearrangement joins TRBV30 to TRBJ2-2; D call uncertain. Source material: naive CD4+ T cells sorted from blood. Subset given: CD45RA+ positively selected. The origin of this receptor is a man between 18 and 29 years old in good health. The CDR3 nucleotides read TGTGCCTGGAGTCCCGGGCCCGGGGAGCTGTTTTTT. It yields the protein CAWSPGPGELFF.